This T cell receptor (beta chain) was sequenced during a study of shared clonotypes between healthy human individuals. Across the study: There were three CD4 naive, three CD4 memory, two CD8 naive and one CD8 memory plates per donor.

The study's findings and limits: The generation probabilities recorded for non-shared clonotypes fell below those of clonotypes shared by all four donors.

Using immunoSEQ multiplex PCR, the repertoire was profiled, and TCRdb retains in-frame clones only, with some absent. The sample shows millions of clones, just over 90% of them seen only once. With respect to this clone: Its antigen remains unidentified.

Germline loops: CDR1 ENHRY, CDR2 SYGVKD. Trimming removed 3 bases from V and 0 bases from J; junction bases left unmatched: 8. This CDR3 is built from 17 residues. This receptor was identified in a man between 18 and 35 years old in good health. The rearrangement joins TRBV10-3 to TRBJ1-2, with 9 nucleotides matching TRBD1. The specimen sequenced was naive CD4+ T cells sorted from blood. Regarding subset: CD45RA+ positively selected. The CDR3 loop is CAISELGQGHTNYGYTF. The CDR3 nucleotides read TGTGCCATCAGTGAACTCGGACAGGGGCATACTAACTATGGCTACACCTTC.